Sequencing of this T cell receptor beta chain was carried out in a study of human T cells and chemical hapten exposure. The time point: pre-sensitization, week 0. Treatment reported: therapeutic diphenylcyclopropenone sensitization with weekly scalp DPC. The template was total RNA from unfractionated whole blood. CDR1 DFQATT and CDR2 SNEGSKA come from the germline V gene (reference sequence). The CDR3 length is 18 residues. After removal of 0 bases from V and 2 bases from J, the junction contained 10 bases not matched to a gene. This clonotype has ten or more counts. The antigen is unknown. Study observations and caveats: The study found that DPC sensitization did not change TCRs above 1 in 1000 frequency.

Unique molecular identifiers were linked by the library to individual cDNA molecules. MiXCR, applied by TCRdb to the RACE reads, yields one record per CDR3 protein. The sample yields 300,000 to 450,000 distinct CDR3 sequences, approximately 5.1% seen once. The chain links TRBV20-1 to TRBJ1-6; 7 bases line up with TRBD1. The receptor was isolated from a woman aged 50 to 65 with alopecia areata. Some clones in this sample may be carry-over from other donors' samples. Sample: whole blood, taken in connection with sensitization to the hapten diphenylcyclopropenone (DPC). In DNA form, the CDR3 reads TGCAGTGCTAGAGATCCGTCACAGGGGCAGACCTATAATTCACCCCTCCACTTT. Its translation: CSARDPSQGQTYNSPLHF.